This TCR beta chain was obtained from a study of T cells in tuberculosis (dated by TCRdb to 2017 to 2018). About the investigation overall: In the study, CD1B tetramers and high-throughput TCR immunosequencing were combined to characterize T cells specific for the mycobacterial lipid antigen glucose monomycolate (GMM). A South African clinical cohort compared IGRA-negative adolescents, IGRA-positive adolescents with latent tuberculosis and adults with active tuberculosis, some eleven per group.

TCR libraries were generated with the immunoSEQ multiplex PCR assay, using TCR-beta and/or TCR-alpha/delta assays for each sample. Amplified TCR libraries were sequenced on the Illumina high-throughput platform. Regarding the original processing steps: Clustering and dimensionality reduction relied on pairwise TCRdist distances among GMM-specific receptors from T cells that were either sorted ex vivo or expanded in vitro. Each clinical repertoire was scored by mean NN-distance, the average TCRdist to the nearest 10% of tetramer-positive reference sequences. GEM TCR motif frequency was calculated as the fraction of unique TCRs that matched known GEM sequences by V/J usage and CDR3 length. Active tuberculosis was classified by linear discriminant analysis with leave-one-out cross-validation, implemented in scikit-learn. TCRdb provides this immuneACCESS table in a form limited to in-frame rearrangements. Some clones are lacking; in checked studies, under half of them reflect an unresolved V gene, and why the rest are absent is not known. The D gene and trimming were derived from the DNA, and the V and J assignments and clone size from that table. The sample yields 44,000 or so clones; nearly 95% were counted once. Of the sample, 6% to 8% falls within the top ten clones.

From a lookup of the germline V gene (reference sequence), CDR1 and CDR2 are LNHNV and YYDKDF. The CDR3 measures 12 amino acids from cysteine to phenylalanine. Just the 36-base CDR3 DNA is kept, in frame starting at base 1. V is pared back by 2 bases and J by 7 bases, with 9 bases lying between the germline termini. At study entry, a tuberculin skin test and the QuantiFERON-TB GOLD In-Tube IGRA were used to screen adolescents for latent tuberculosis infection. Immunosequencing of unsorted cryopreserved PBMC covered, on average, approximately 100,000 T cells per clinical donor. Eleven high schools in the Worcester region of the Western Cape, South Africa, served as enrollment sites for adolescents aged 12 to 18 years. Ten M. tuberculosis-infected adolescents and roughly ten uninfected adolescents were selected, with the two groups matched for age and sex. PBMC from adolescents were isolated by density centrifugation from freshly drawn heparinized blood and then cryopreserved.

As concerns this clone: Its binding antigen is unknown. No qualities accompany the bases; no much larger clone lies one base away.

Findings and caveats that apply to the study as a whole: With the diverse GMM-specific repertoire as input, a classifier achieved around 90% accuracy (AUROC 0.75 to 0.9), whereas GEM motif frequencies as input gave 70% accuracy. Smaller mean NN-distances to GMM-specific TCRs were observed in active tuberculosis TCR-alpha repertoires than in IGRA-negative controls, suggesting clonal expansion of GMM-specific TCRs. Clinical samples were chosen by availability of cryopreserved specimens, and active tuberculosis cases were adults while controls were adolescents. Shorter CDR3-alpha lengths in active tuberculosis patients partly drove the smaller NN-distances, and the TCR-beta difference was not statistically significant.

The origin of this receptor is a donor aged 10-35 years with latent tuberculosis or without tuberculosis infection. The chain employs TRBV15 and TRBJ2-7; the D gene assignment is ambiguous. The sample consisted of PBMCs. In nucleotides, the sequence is TGTGCCACCAGCAGATCCCTCAGGGAGCAGTACTTC. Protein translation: CATSRSLREQYF.